The sequence of this T cell receptor beta chain was determined in a study of T cell changes during pregnancy in multiple sclerosis. Repertoires were generated with immunoSEQ multiplex PCR, while TCRdb's copy carries only in-frame clones and drops some. The sample lists 65,000 to 80,000 clones, approximately 90% seen once, with approximately 1.5% in the top ten. Trimming removed 5 bases at V and 1 base at J, with 8 bases between. The germline V gene has CDR1 SEHNR and CDR2 FQNEAQ (reference sequence). The CDR3 runs to 13 residues. The sample consisted of peripheral blood, taken in the third trimester of pregnancy. This chain joins TRBV7-9 and TRBJ1-1, with D unresolved. This clonotype was sampled from a female donor with multiple sclerosis, enrolled in a pregnancy study. As DNA, the CDR3 is TGTGCCAGCAGCCCCCGGGGGAACACTGAAGCTTTCTTT. This sequence encodes CASSPRGNTEAFF.